One and the same sample provided the 17 T cell receptor beta chains below, sequenced in a study of CD8 T cells in Susac syndrome. cDNA came from roughly 0.5 to 1 ug RNA primed by random hexamers. A single record per CDR3 protein comes from TCRdb applying MiXCR to the immunoSEQ multiplex PCR reads. The data show 110,000 or so distinct CDR3 sequences, around 95% seen once. Input material: CD4+ T cells from PBMCs. Receptors were obtained from a human donor in good health.

The V call is TRBV6-5, the J call TRBJ2-3; 13 bases are a match to TRBD2. The CDR3 is made up of 17 amino acids. The V and J ends lost 4 bases and 2 bases, in that order; junction bases with no gene match: 6. Germline assignment: CDR1 MNHEY and CDR2 SVGAGI. This CDR3 is CASSSRLAGGNTDTQYF. CDR3 sequence (DNA): TGTGCCAGCAGTTCCCGACTAGCGGGAGGAAACACAGATACGCAGTATTTT.

This chain uses TRBV5-1 with TRBJ1-6; D remains unclear. Germline V lookup: CDR1 SGHRS, CDR2 YFSETQ. This CDR3 comprises 14 residues. Trimming took off 1 base at V and 13 bases at J, with 15 bases between the two ends. In DNA form, the CDR3 reads TGCGCCAGCAGCTTGCAACCCGGGTTTTCGCCCCTCCACTTT. Translation: CASSLQPGFSPLHF.

This clonotype came up once. The chain uses TRBV2 and TRBJ1-5, with a weak D call TRBD1 (5 bases). CDR1 is SNHLY, CDR2 FYNNEI, per germline. The CDR3 is 14 residues long. The V end lost 4 bases, the J end lost 1 base, and 8 bases lay between the germline ends. The CDR3 is CASSGQRSNQPQHF. The CDR3 DNA reads TGTGCCAGCAGTGGACAGAGGAGCAATCAGCCCCAGCATTTT.

V usage is TRBV12-3 or TRBV12-4 and J usage is TRBJ2-5; D gene ambiguous. The ends were cut back, 5 bases at V and 5 bases at J, with 12 bases in the middle. This CDR3 spans 13 amino acids. The CDR3 nucleotides read TGTGCCAGCAGTATCGGACCAAGGGAGACCCAGTACTTC. Protein sequence: CASSIGPRETQYF.

In this sample, this clonotype turned up once. The gene calls are TRBV6-6 and TRBJ1-2; 7 bases fit TRBD1. The CDR3 sequence is 15 residues long. V was clipped by 2 bases and J by 3 bases; unmatched bases: 6. Germline V gene lookup returns CDR1 MNHNY and CDR2 SVGAGI (reference sequence). The CDR3 DNA sequence: TGTGCCAGCAGTTACCATCAAGGGACAGACTATGGCTACACCTTC. This translates into CASSYHQGTDYGYTF.

The V call is TRBV4-1, the J call TRBJ2-4; D gene ambiguous. V lost 6 bases, J lost 0 bases, and 9 bases lay in between. CDR1 and CDR2 (germline): MGHRA, YSYEKL. This CDR3 spans 14 amino acids. CDR3 in amino acids: CASRQHLAKNIQYF. The DNA for the CDR3 is TGCGCCAGCAGACAACATCTAGCCAAAAACATTCAGTACTTC.

J is TRBJ1-2 and V is TRBV18, with TRBD1 identical over 11 bases. The J segment lost 3 bases and the V segment lost 6 bases, leaving 6 bases of the junction unmatched. There are 15 residues in the CDR3. Germline V gene data show CDR1 as KGHSH and CDR2 as LQKENI. CDR3 amino acids: CASSRTGGADYGYTF. The CDR3, as DNA: TGTGCCAGCTCCCGGACAGGGGGCGCTGACTATGGCTACACCTTC.

Details on this clonotype: Sequence at one end of the junction differs from germline and may be a read error. The chain links TRBV3-1 to TRBJ1-1, with a weak D call TRBD1 (6 bases). The CDR3 spans 13 residues. Germline V gene data show CDR1 as LGHDT and CDR2 as YNNKEL (reference sequence). The CDR3 sequence is CASSQQGNDEVFF. In DNA, the CDR3 is TGTGCCAGCAGCCAACAGGGGAACGATGAAGTTTTCTTT.

The rearrangement joins TRBV18 to TRBJ1-1; D unresolved. Trimming took 2 bases from V and 2 from J, leaving 6 bases between them. The germline CDR1 and CDR2 sequences are KGHSH and LQKENI. The CDR3 runs to 13 residues. CDR3 protein: CASSPGPNTEAFF. Here the CDR3 DNA reads TGTGCCAGCTCACCAGGCCCTAACACTGAAGCTTTCTTT.

The chain links TRBV2 to TRBJ2-7, with a weak D call TRBD1 (5 bases). The CDR3 covers 14 residues. Germline CDR1 reads SNHLY; CDR2 reads FYNNEI. V was clipped by 2 bases and J by 1 base, with 9 bases between them. The DNA of the CDR3 is TGTGCCAGCAGTGAAAGGACACTTTCCTACGAGCAGTACTTC. Its protein product is CASSERTLSYEQYF.

This clonotype was picked up one time. The chain couples TRBV25-1 to TRBJ1-1; TRBD1 might be the D (5 bases). Between the trimmed V and J ends, which lost 4 bases and 7 bases, there was a span of 7 bases. Germline CDR1 and CDR2: MGHDK and SYGVNS. CDR3 length: 11 residues. The CDR3 protein is CASSGGFEAFF. CDR3 nucleotides: TGTGCCAGCAGTGGGGGGTTTGAAGCTTTCTTT.

The CDR3 DNA follows: TGTGCCACCAGCAGAGGGACAGGTGAAACCTACGAGCAGTACTTC. Translating gives CATSRGTGETYEQYF. The chain uses TRBV15 and TRBJ2-7; 7 bases line up with TRBD1. Germline lookup yields CDR1 LNHNV and CDR2 YYDKDF (reference sequence). V dropped 1 base and J dropped 2; count of bases not matched to a gene: 5. The CDR3 extends over 15 amino acids. Full variable domain (missing parts from reference TRBV15 and TRBJ2-7): DAMVIQNPRYQVTQFGKPVTLSCSQTLNHNVMYWYQQKSSQAPKLLFHYYDKDFNNEADTPDNFQSRRPNTSFCFLDIRSPGLGDTAMYLCATSRGTGETYEQYFGPGTRLTVT.

The chain carries TRBV10-3 and TRBJ1-2; possible D gene TRBD1, 6 bases. The V gene lost 4 bases and the J gene lost 0 bases, with 6 bases spanning the gap. CDR1 is ENHRY and CDR2 is SYGVKD in the germline V gene. The CDR3 contains 13 residues. CDR3 DNA: TGTGCCATCAGTGGGACAGCTAACTATGGCTACACCTTC. Encoded protein: CAISGTANYGYTF.

This chain joins TRBV6-2 or TRBV6-3 and TRBJ2-5, with D unclear. Germline V lookup: CDR1 MNHEY, CDR2 SVGEGT. Trimming removed 2 bases from V and 2 bases from J, with 12 bases in between. The CDR3 runs 15 residues. CDR3 protein: CASSYLGFKQETQYF. The CDR3 DNA is TGTGCCAGCAGTTACCTCGGATTCAAGCAAGAGACCCAGTACTTC.

This chain links TRBV20-1 with TRBJ2-1, with TRBD2 matching over 8 bases. The CDR3 covers 15 residues. CDR1 and CDR2 from the germline V gene are DFQATT and SNEGSKA (reference sequence). With V trimmed by 3 bases and J by 2 bases, 6 bases remained unmatched. The CDR3 DNA reads TGCAGTGCTAGTCGGGGACTAGTCCCCTACAATGAGCAGTTCTTC. Its translation is CSASRGLVPYNEQFF.

The chain links TRBV5-1 to TRBJ1-5; maybe TRBD1 (6 bases). Trimming cost V 2 bases and J 0 bases, with 12 bases left between them. The CDR3 extends over 16 amino acids. Germline V gene sequence: CDR1 SGHRS, CDR2 YFSETQ. CDR3 amino acids: CASSLTTGNSNQPQHF. The CDR3 DNA reads as TGCGCCAGCAGCTTAACGACAGGAAATAGCAATCAGCCCCAGCATTTT.

This sequence joins TRBV3-1 and TRBJ2-5, with D maybe TRBD2 (6 bases). The V gene lost 8 bases and the J gene lost 4 bases, with 17 bases spanning the gap. Germline V gives CDR1 LGHDT, CDR2 YNNKEL (reference sequence). The CDR3 runs 14 residues. The CDR3 reads CASRSRGAGETQYF. CDR3 coding DNA: TGTGCCAGCCGCTCCCGGGGAGCGGGAGAGACCCAGTACTTC.